The 3 T cell receptor beta chains presented below share a single source sample, sequenced in a study of blood T cell repertoires in COVID-19. Measured with immunoSEQ multiplex PCR; TCRdb has only the in-frame clones, and not every one. This table has approximately 170,000 clones, more than 75% appearing once. The sample comprised peripheral blood. These receptors were taken from a man in his 70s with acute or convalescent COVID-19.

The gene calls are TRBV27 and TRBJ2-2; 11 bases agree with TRBD1. This CDR3 has 16 amino acids. Germline CDR1 is MNHEY and CDR2 is SMNVEV (reference sequence). Trimming cost V 3 bases and J 7 bases; bases outside gene matches: 7. CDR3 sequence: CASSFGQGARVGELFF. The CDR3 region has the DNA TGTGCCAGCAGTTTCGGACAGGGGGCGCGGGTCGGGGAGCTGTTTTTT.

Written as DNA, the CDR3 is TGTGGGACTGGGTCCCTGGGTAGCACTGAAGCTTTCTTT. This encodes CGTGSLGSTEAFF. This chain connects TRBV6-5 to TRBJ1-1; D ambiguous. This CDR3 has 13 amino acids. CDR1 MNHEY and CDR2 SVGAGI come from the germline V gene.

On this clone: Different DNA sequences within this sample yield the same CDR3. V is TRBV6-5 and J is TRBJ2-7; the match to TRBD2 covers 10 bases. Trimming took 6 bases from V and 3 from J; bases not matched to a gene: 2. CDR3 size: 13 residues. Germline V gives CDR1 MNHEY, CDR2 SVGAGI. The CDR3 spells CASRRTSGYEQYF. CDR3 nucleotides: TGTGCCAGCAGACGGACTAGCGGCTACGAGCAGTACTTC.